The 31 T cell receptor beta chains below were found in one sample sequenced in a study of T-cell memory formation after mild COVID-19. From the 5' RACE reads, TCRdb called clonotypes with MiXCR, one entry per CDR3 protein. The profile covers hundreds of thousands of distinct CDR3 sequences, with around 8% appearing a single time and about 20% taken by the ten largest. The sample was PBMCs or a T cell subset sorted from them (not recorded which). The receptors come from a man between 18 and 35 years old who had mild COVID-19 (a few samples of this study predate the infection). Cell type and time point are not known.

V is TRBV6-2 or TRBV6-3 and J is TRBJ2-7; tentatively, D is TRBD2 (7 bases). The V gene lost 0 bases and the J gene lost 2 bases, with 11 bases spanning the gap. This CDR3 comprises 15 residues. In germline, CDR1 is MNHEY, CDR2 SVGEGT. This CDR3 is CASSYSAGATYEQYF. CDR3 coding DNA: TGTGCCAGCAGTTACTCGGCGGGGGCGACCTACGAGCAGTACTTC.

This clonotype was seen a few times. J is TRBJ2-3 and V is TRBV7-3; 12 bases map to TRBD1. Germline values: CDR1 SGHTA, CDR2 FQGTGA. The CDR3 is 12 amino acids. J gave up 13 bases and V 5 bases, and 4 bases lay outside the gene matches. The chain's CDR3 is CASSPGQGAEYF. CDR3 DNA sequence: TGTGCCAGCAGCCCGGGACAGGGGGCAGAGTATTTT.

The V gene is TRBV19, the J gene TRBJ1-1; D is unresolved. Germline V gene lookup returns CDR1 LNHDA and CDR2 SQIVND (reference sequence). The CDR3 extends over 15 amino acids. V lost 5 bases to trimming and J lost 5 bases, with 18 bases between them. CDR3 in DNA: TGTGCCAGTAGTGGGTACCAGACTTCGTGGACTGAAGCTTTCTTT. The encoded protein is CASSGYQTSWTEAFF.

V usage is TRBV10-1 and J usage is TRBJ1-1; D is unclear. There are 9 residues in the CDR3. Germline lookup yields CDR1 WNHNN and CDR2 SYGVQD (reference sequence). CDR3 nucleotide sequence: TGCGCAGATCCCGATGAAGCTTTCTTT. Protein: CADPDEAFF.

The CDR3 coding sequence is TGTGCCAGCTCACCGAGCGGGGGGGCCTTTACAGATACGCAGTATTTT. This codes for CASSPSGGAFTDTQYF. This rearrangement joins TRBV18 to TRBJ2-3; 10 positions match TRBD2. V lost 3 bases, J lost 3 bases, and 6 bases stayed unmatched. The CDR3 covers 16 residues. CDR1 and CDR2 from the germline V gene are KGHSH and LQKENI.

At least ten counts were recorded for this clonotype. This chain uses TRBV20-1 with TRBJ2-1; TRBD1 or TRBD2 may be the D gene (6 bases each). The CDR3 has 14 amino acids. CDR1 is DFQATT and CDR2 is SNEGSKA in the germline V gene (reference sequence). Between the trimmed V and J ends, which lost 0 bases and 9 bases, there was a span of 15 bases. The CDR3 is CSAREVTGAGEQFF. The CDR3 DNA reads as TGCAGTGCTAGAGAAGTAACGGGGGCCGGTGAGCAGTTCTTC.

This clonotype was seen at least ten times. The rearrangement uses TRBV5-1 and TRBJ2-3; D is uncertain. V gave up 1 base and J gave up 2 bases, with 8 bases separating them. CDR1 and CDR2 from the germline V gene are SGHRS and YFSETQ. The CDR3 is made up of 14 amino acids. CDR3 DNA sequence: TGCGCCAGCAGCTTGTTAATCAACACAGATACGCAGTATTTT. It translates to CASSLLINTDTQYF.

The chain has TRBV10-3 and TRBJ2-7; no firm D call. V was cut by 0 bases and J by 6 bases, with 6 bases left in between. Germline loops: CDR1 ENHRY, CDR2 SYGVKD. The CDR3 runs 12 residues. The CDR3 is CAISESPVEQYF. The DNA for the CDR3 is TGTGCCATCAGTGAGTCGCCGGTCGAGCAGTACTTC.

This clonotype has a handful of counts. The chain couples TRBV20-1 to TRBJ2-5; 7 nucleotides match TRBD1. Germline V gene lookup returns CDR1 DFQATT and CDR2 SNEGSKA (reference sequence). This CDR3 comprises 13 residues. Trimming removed 6 bases from V and 5 bases from J; junction bases left unmatched: 9. The CDR3: CSARGQFGETQYF. Written as DNA, the CDR3 is TGCAGTGCCAGGGGACAGTTCGGGGAGACCCAGTACTTC.

This clonotype has only a few counts. The chain recombines TRBV3-1 with TRBJ1-2; unclear D gene. Between the trimmed V and J ends, which lost 0 bases and 1 base, there was a span of 6 bases. Germline lookup yields CDR1 LGHDT and CDR2 YNNKEL (reference sequence). The CDR3 has 14 amino acids. The CDR3 DNA follows: TGTGCCAGCAGCCAAGATACCCTTAACTATGGCTACACCTTC. Translated, it gives CASSQDTLNYGYTF.

This clonotype appeared many times. The genes are TRBV7-2 and TRBJ2-2; no reliable D call. The CDR3 sequence is 15 residues long. Germline CDR1 and CDR2: SGHTA and FQGNSA. Between the trimmed V and J ends, which lost 3 bases and 1 base, there was a span of 9 bases. In DNA, the CDR3 is TGTGCCAGCAGCTTCGTGGTCTGGAACACCGGGGAGCTGTTTTTT. Residues: CASSFVVWNTGELFF.

The chain recombines TRBV6-4 with TRBJ1-1; the D is unclear. The CDR3 consists of 14 residues. V lost 0 bases and J lost 1, with 6 bases in between. Germline assignment: CDR1 MRHNA and CDR2 SNTAGT. The CDR3, as DNA: TGTGCCAGCAGTGACTCGCCGGAGAACACTGAAGCTTTCTTT. Amino acids: CASSDSPENTEAFF.

This clonotype was counted a few times. V and J are TRBV7-2 and TRBJ2-7; 14 nucleotides align to TRBD2. The V gene's germline CDR1 is SGHTA and CDR2 FQGNSA. V lost 5 bases to trimming and J lost 11 bases; unmatched junction nucleotides: 11. This CDR3 contains 15 residues. The CDR3 loop reads CASSQGTSGSSYEYF. The CDR3, as DNA: TGTGCCAGCAGCCAAGGGACTAGCGGGAGCTCCTACGAGTACTTC.

This clonotype was seen a handful of times. The V call is TRBV7-9, the J call TRBJ1-4, with D uncertain. CDR3 length equals 13 residues. CDR1 SEHNR and CDR2 FQNEAQ come from the germline V gene (reference sequence). V lost 3 bases and J 7 bases, leaving 9 bases between the germline ends. CDR3 DNA: TGTGCCAGCAGCTTGAGGGCTAGTGAAAAACTGTTTTTT. Translated, it gives CASSLRASEKLFF.

At least ten counts were recorded for this clonotype. The J gene is TRBJ2-7, the V gene TRBV29-1; D remains unclear. The CDR3 covers 12 residues. Germline loops: CDR1 SQVTM, CDR2 ANQGSEA. V was cut by 4 bases and J by 2 bases, with 9 bases left in between. The CDR3 DNA reads TGCAGCGTTGCGGAACAGACCTACGAGCAGTACTTC. This gives the protein CSVAEQTYEQYF.

V gene TRBV4-3 combines with J gene TRBJ2-2; D call uncertain. The CDR3 runs to 18 residues. Germline values: CDR1 LGHNA, CDR2 YSLEER. V lost 2 bases, J lost 4 bases, and 20 bases lay in between. CDR3 sequence reads: CASSQMGSGALVTGELFF. The DNA of the CDR3 is TGCGCCAGCAGCCAAATGGGTTCAGGTGCTTTGGTCACCGGGGAGCTGTTTTTT.

J is TRBJ2-2 and V is TRBV10-3; D unclear. The ends were cut back, 10 bases at V and 1 base at J, with 7 bases in the middle. The CDR3 covers 12 residues. Germline lookup yields CDR1 ENHRY and CDR2 SYGVKD. The chain's CDR3 is CATQKNTGELFF. DNA of the CDR3: TGTGCCACTCAAAAGAACACCGGGGAGCTGTTTTTT.

V usage is TRBV7-2 and J usage is TRBJ1-1; tentative D call: TRBD1 (5 bases). The CDR3 sequence is 16 residues long. V dropped 4 bases and J dropped 1 base, with 16 bases sitting between them. Per germline, CDR1 SGHTA and CDR2 FQGNSA. The DNA for the CDR3 is TGTGCCAGCAGCTACCAGGGTCCCACTGGGAACACTGAAGCTTTCTTT. Amino acid sequence: CASSYQGPTGNTEAFF.

The chain has TRBV7-2 and TRBJ1-6, with a weak D call TRBD1 (6 bases). V was cut by 7 bases and J by 11 bases, with 12 bases left in between. The CDR3 consists of 12 residues. Germline loops: CDR1 SGHTA, CDR2 FQGNSA. CDR3 nucleotides: TGTGCCAGCACCGCCGAGGGGGCACCCCTCCACTTT. Translating it yields CASTAEGAPLHF. The full variable domain, completed using reference TRBV7-2 and TRBJ1-6, is GAGVSQSPSNKVTEKGKDVELRCDPISGHTALYWYRQSLGQGLEFLIYFQGNSAPDKSGLPSDRFSAERTGGSVSTLTIQRTQQEDSAVYLCASTAEGAPLHFGNGTRLTVT.

This clonotype occurred many times. V gene TRBV5-1 combines with J gene TRBJ2-7; 9 nucleotides align to TRBD1. This CDR3 comprises 14 residues. Germline V gene data show CDR1 as SGHRS and CDR2 as YFSETQ. With V trimmed by 3 bases and J by 6 bases, 7 bases remained unmatched. The CDR3 loop reads CASSSGDRASEQYF. CDR3 sequence (DNA): TGCGCCAGCAGCTCCGGGGACAGGGCTTCCGAGCAGTACTTC.

This chain uses TRBV7-9 with TRBJ2-5, with 9 nucleotides matching TRBD2. The germline gives CDR1 SEHNR, CDR2 FQNEAQ (reference sequence). The CDR3 has 14 amino acids. J lost 3 bases, V lost 5 bases, and 4 bases had no gene match. CDR3 sequence reads: CASSHPSGEETQYF. The CDR3 DNA follows: TGTGCCAGCAGCCATCCTAGCGGGGAAGAGACCCAGTACTTC.

This chain connects TRBV19 to TRBJ1-4; D unclear. CDR3 length: 14 residues. Germline CDR1 and CDR2: LNHDA and SQIVND (reference sequence). V lost 4 bases and J 4 bases, leaving 10 bases between the germline ends. CDR3 loop: CASSTTGSNEKLFF. In DNA, the CDR3 is TGTGCCAGTAGTACAACCGGGAGTAATGAAAAACTGTTTTTT. The variable domain in full, with the rest retrieved from reference TRBV19 and TRBJ1-4, is DGGITQSPKYLFRKEGQNVTLSCEQNLNHDAMYWYRQDPGQGLRLIYYSQIVNDFQKGDIAEGYSVSREKKESFPLTVTSAQKNPTAFYLCASSTTGSNEKLFFGSGTQLSVL.

The V gene is TRBV27, the J gene TRBJ2-5; D is possibly TRBD2 (7 bases). Germline lookup yields CDR1 MNHEY and CDR2 SMNVEV (reference sequence). Trimming stripped 2 bases from V and 5 bases from J, with 18 bases between. The CDR3 runs 16 residues. CDR3 region: CASSLGGASSGETQYF. The CDR3 DNA is TGTGCCAGCAGTTTAGGGGGGGCTTCCTCCGGGGAGACCCAGTACTTC.

This clonotype was counted between two and nine times. The genes are TRBV4-2 and TRBJ1-1; D is ambiguous. CDR1 and CDR2 from the germline V gene are LGHNA and YNFKEQ. V was cut by 1 base and J by 0 bases, with 15 bases left in between. The CDR3 is 17 amino acids. The CDR3 nucleotides are TGTGCCAGCAGCCAAGCAAGCGTTGCCGGGATGAACACTGAAGCTTTCTTT. Amino acid sequence: CASSQASVAGMNTEAFF.

The chain uses TRBV10-3 and TRBJ2-1; D unresolved. V lost 0 bases and J 10 bases, leaving 4 bases between the germline ends. The CDR3 contains 11 residues. CDR1 is ENHRY, CDR2 SYGVKD, per germline. Written as DNA, the CDR3 is TGTGCCATCAGTGAGTCGTGGGAGCAGTTCTTC. This gives the protein CAISESWEQFF.

This clonotype was observed a handful of times. The chain couples TRBV6-5 to TRBJ1-2; 7 bases map to TRBD1. With V trimmed by 11 bases and J by 6 bases, 9 bases remained unmatched. Per germline, CDR1 MNHEY and CDR2 SVGAGI. The CDR3 runs 12 residues. CDR3 region: CAAGRDSHGYTF. The CDR3 bases are TGTGCCGCGGGCCGGGACAGCCATGGCTACACCTTC.

A few counts support this clonotype. The chain carries TRBV7-6 and TRBJ2-1, with D perhaps assigned TRBD1 or TRBD2 (6 bases each). V dropped 5 bases and J dropped 4 bases, with 12 bases sitting between them. CDR3 length: 14 amino acids. Germline loops: CDR1 SGHVS, CDR2 FNYEAQ. Written as DNA, the CDR3 is TGTGCCAGCAGCAAGGGGGGCCTTTACAATGAGCAGTTCTTC. As protein: CASSKGGLYNEQFF.

This clonotype was detected a few times. The V call is TRBV4-2, the J call TRBJ2-2; 8 positions match TRBD2. This CDR3 region has 15 residues. Germline trimming cut 6 bases from V and 5 bases from J; bases unmatched to any gene: 8. Germline CDR1 reads LGHNA; CDR2 reads YNFKEQ. In nucleotides, the CDR3 is TGTGCCAGCAGACCTTCGGGGGGGCAGACCGGGGAGCTGTTTTTT. Its protein product is CASRPSGGQTGELFF.

The table lists this clonotype with many counts. This chain joins TRBV10-3 and TRBJ1-5, with 8 bases identical to TRBD1. V lost 4 bases to trimming and J lost 9 bases; unmatched junction nucleotides: 17. The germline V gene has CDR1 ENHRY and CDR2 SYGVKD. There are 17 residues in the CDR3. CDR3: CAISVGQNGGGQGPQHF. DNA for the CDR3: TGTGCCATCAGTGTAGGGCAGAATGGGGGCGGACAGGGGCCCCAGCATTTT.

In its sample, this clonotype was seen many times. The rearrangement joins TRBV20-1 to TRBJ1-3; 7 bases map to TRBD1. V trimming: 6 bases; J trimming: 4 bases; junction bases outside the gene matches: 6. CDR1 is DFQATT and CDR2 is SNEGSKA in the germline V gene (reference sequence). This CDR3 is built from 13 residues. This chain's CDR3 is CSAGQPQGNTIYF. DNA for the CDR3: TGCAGTGCGGGACAGCCCCAAGGAAACACCATATATTTT.

This clonotype was seen a few times. The V and J genes are TRBV28 and TRBJ1-1, with D uncertain. Germline values: CDR1 MDHEN, CDR2 SYDVKM. This CDR3 comprises 14 residues. Trimming left V 5 bases short and J 0 bases short, with 10 bases between. The CDR3 nucleotides are TGTGCCAGCAGTCTAAAGACGGTGAACACTGAAGCTTTCTTT. Protein sequence: CASSLKTVNTEAFF.